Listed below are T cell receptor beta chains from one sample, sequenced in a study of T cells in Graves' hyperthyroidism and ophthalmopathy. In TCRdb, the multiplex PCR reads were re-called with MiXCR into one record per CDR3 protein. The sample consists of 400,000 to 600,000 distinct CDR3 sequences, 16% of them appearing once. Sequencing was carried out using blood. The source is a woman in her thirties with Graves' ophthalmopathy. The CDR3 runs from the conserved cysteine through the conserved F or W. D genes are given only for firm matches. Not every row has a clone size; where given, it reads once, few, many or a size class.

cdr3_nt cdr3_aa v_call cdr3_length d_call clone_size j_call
TGTGCCTGGAGCCCCTCGGGTCATGAGCAGTTCTTC CAWSPSGHEQFF TRBV30 12 NA many TRBJ2-1
TGTGCCAGCAGCTGGGGACTAGCGGGCGAGGTTTTCACAGATACGCAGTATTTT CASSWGLAGEVFTDTQYF TRBV7-2 18 TRBD2 few TRBJ2-3
TGTGCCAGTAGTATAGGAGGGTGGCAGGGGGACACTGAAGCTTTCTTT CASSIGGWQGDTEAFF TRBV19 16 TRBD1 NA TRBJ1-1
TGTGCCAGCAGTGACCGCCAGCCAACTAATGAAAAACTGTTTTTT CASSDRQPTNEKLFF TRBV2 15 NA many TRBJ1-4
TGTGCCAGCAGTGCGCCCCCCTCTGGGGCCAACGTCCTGACTTTC CASSAPPSGANVLTF TRBV6-4 15 NA NA TRBJ2-6
TGTGCCAGCAGTTCCGAAGGGACAGGGGGCTATGGCTACACCTTC CASSSEGTGGYGYTF TRBV6-4 15 TRBD1 few TRBJ1-2
TGTGCCAGCAGTTTAGGGGACGGTGAAGCTTTCTTT CASSLGDGEAFF TRBV12-3/TRBV12-4 12 NA few TRBJ1-1
TGCAGTGCTAGAGGGCACCCCAGGGGCGCTAGGGAGCAGTACTTC CSARGHPRGAREQYF TRBV20-1 15 NA many TRBJ2-7
TGTGCCAGTAGTATGGTAGCGGGAGCTTTTTACGAGCAGTACTTC CASSMVAGAFYEQYF TRBV19 15 TRBD2 NA TRBJ2-7
TGTGCCAGCAGCGCACGGACAGGGTTCGGGATGGAGACCCAGTACTTC CASSARTGFGMETQYF TRBV11-2 16 TRBD1 NA TRBJ2-5
TGTGCCAGCAGCCTCCTCTTACTAGCCAATGAGCAGTTCTTC CASSLLLLANEQFF TRBV3-1 14 NA few TRBJ2-1
TGTGCCAGTAGTATCGGTCAAGGGGGCGAAGCTTTCTTT CASSIGQGGEAFF TRBV19 13 TRBD1 many TRBJ1-1
TGCGCCAGCAGCCAAAGGGGCCAGGACAGGGCGAACACCGGGGAGCTGTTTTTT CASSQRGQDRANTGELFF TRBV4-1 18 TRBD1 NA TRBJ2-2
TGTGCCAGCAGCGGGACGCGGGCCACTAATGAAAAACTGTTTTTT CASSGTRATNEKLFF TRBV9 15 NA NA TRBJ1-4
TGCGCCAGCAGCCAAAGTGAGGTCTACTATATCACAGATACGCAGTATTTT CASSQSEVYYITDTQYF TRBV4-1 17 NA NA TRBJ2-3
TGCGCCAGCAGCCCCTCGGGGGACGGGGGGGCCTACGAGCAGTACTTC CASSPSGDGGAYEQYF TRBV4-1 16 TRBD2 many TRBJ2-7
TGTGCTAGCAGCTTAATGACCTTAGAGACCCAGTACTTC CASSLMTLETQYF TRBV7-7 13 NA many TRBJ2-5
TGTGCCAGCAGCCACGACAGGGGATCAGATACGCAGTATTTT CASSHDRGSDTQYF TRBV7-3 14 TRBD1 NA TRBJ2-3
TGTGCCAGCATTCGGACAGGAAAATGGAACACTGAAGCTTTCTTT CASIRTGKWNTEAFF TRBV6-1 15 TRBD1 NA TRBJ1-1
TGTGCCAGCAGCTTATTTGACAAAAACATTCAGTACTTC CASSLFDKNIQYF TRBV5-4 13 NA NA TRBJ2-4
TGTGCCAGCAGCTCCGACGGGACAGGATACAATGAGCAGTTCTTC CASSSDGTGYNEQFF TRBV13 15 TRBD1 NA TRBJ2-1
TGTGCCAGCAGTTTTTTTCCAAGACAGGGTCAGCCCCAGCATTTT CASSFFPRQGQPQHF TRBV27 15 TRBD1 NA TRBJ1-5
TGTGCCTGGGCTCTCTTGACAGACAACACAGATACGCAGTATTTT CAWALLTDNTDTQYF TRBV30 15 NA many TRBJ2-3
TGCAGTGCCCTCCCACTAGCGGGATACAATGAGCAGTTCTTC CSALPLAGYNEQFF TRBV20-1 14 TRBD2 many TRBJ2-1
TGTGCCAGCAGTGAACCCGGGTTGAGGGGGGGGAACACTGAAGCTTTCTTT CASSEPGLRGGNTEAFF TRBV6-1 17 NA few TRBJ1-1
TGTGCCAGCTGCCTAGCGGGAGTCACAGATACGCAGTATTTT CASCLAGVTDTQYF TRBV6-2/TRBV6-3 14 TRBD2 few TRBJ2-3
TGTGCCAGCAGCGATTACGGGTACGAGCAGTACTTC CASSDYGYEQYF TRBV11-2 12 NA many TRBJ2-7
TGTGCCTGGGACACGGGGGATCAGCCCCAGCATTTT CAWDTGDQPQHF TRBV30 12 NA many TRBJ1-5
TGTGCCTGGGGGAGGGGACCAGCGGGTGCCTACGAGCAGTACTTC CAWGRGPAGAYEQYF TRBV30 15 TRBD2 few TRBJ2-7
TGCAGTGCTAGGGGACAGGCGGATTCACCCCTCCACTTT CSARGQADSPLHF TRBV20-1 13 TRBD1 few TRBJ1-6
TGTGCCAGCAGCTTAGAGGGGCGGGGCGAGCAGTACTTC CASSLEGRGEQYF TRBV11-2 13 NA many TRBJ2-7
TGTGCCAGCAGCAAACAACGCAGGGCATACGAAAACACCGGGGAGCTGTTTTTT CASSKQRRAYENTGELFF TRBV3-1 18 NA many TRBJ2-2
TGTGCCAGCAGCTCCACATGGGGGGACACTGAAGCTTTCTTT CASSSTWGDTEAFF TRBV9 14 NA NA TRBJ1-1
TGTGCCAGCAGCCCAGGCCCGGGCTCAGATACGCAGTATTTT CASSPGPGSDTQYF TRBV7-7 14 NA many TRBJ2-3
TGTGCCAGTAGTATGGGCGGGAGCGTGGAGACCCAGTACTTC CASSMGGSVETQYF TRBV19 14 TRBD2 few TRBJ2-5
TGTGCCAGCAGCCAATACGCCCCAGAGGGAAGAGACTACGACGGGCAGTACTTC CASSQYAPEGRDYDGQYF TRBV6-1 18 NA few TRBJ2-7
TGTGCCAGCTCACCGGAAGGGAACACTGAAGCTTTCTTT CASSPEGNTEAFF TRBV18 13 NA many TRBJ1-1
TGTGCCAGCAGGGGGGGGGGAGTGGGAATGGGAGAGACCCAGTACTTC CASRGGGVGMGETQYF TRBV7-2 16 TRBD2 many TRBJ2-5
TGTGCCAGCAGCTCGACCGGGACTAGCGGGAGTCAAGAGACCCAGTACTTC CASSSTGTSGSQETQYF TRBV7-9 17 TRBD2 many TRBJ2-5
TGTGCCAGCAGGGACTTAGGAAACACCATATATTTT CASRDLGNTIYF TRBV6-1 12 NA few TRBJ1-3
TGTGCCAGCAGACTTATGGGACAGGTACTCTATGGCTACACCTTC CASRLMGQVLYGYTF TRBV28 15 TRBD1 NA TRBJ1-2
TGCAGCGTTGAAGAAGTCCCGACACAGGGAACCAAAAACATTCAGTACTTC CSVEEVPTQGTKNIQYF TRBV29-1 17 NA few TRBJ2-4
TGCAGCGTTGGGGGCCGGGACGGATGGAACACTGAAGCTTTCTTT CSVGGRDGWNTEAFF TRBV29-1 15 NA many TRBJ1-1
TGTGCCAGCAGCCCGGTAGGGTCGTCTGGGGCCAACGTCCTGACTTTC CASSPVGSSGANVLTF TRBV5-6 16 NA NA TRBJ2-6
TGCAGTGCTACGGACCCCTACACCGGGGAGCTGTTTTTT CSATDPYTGELFF TRBV20-1 13 NA NA TRBJ2-2
TGTGCCAGCAGTTCCTTAGCGGGAGGGAACCAAGAGACCCAGTACTTC CASSSLAGGNQETQYF TRBV27 16 TRBD2 many TRBJ2-5
TGCAGCGTTCCGGACAGTGTCACCGGGGAGCTGTTTTTT CSVPDSVTGELFF TRBV29-1 13 NA many TRBJ2-2
TGTGCCAGCAGTCAAACTCTAGCGGTACAAGGTGAGCAGTTCTTC CASSQTLAVQGEQFF TRBV7-9 15 TRBD2 many TRBJ2-1
TGTGCCAGCACCCTAAAGGGACCTCGCGAGCAGTACTTC CASTLKGPREQYF TRBV6-2/TRBV6-3 13 NA many TRBJ2-7
TGTGCCAGCAGCTTGTGGACAGGGGAGAACCAAGAGACCCAGTACTTC CASSLWTGENQETQYF TRBV7-8 16 TRBD1 NA TRBJ2-5
TGTGCCAGCAGCTCCTACAGCTTCCAGGACTATGGCTACACCTTC CASSSYSFQDYGYTF TRBV7-2 15 NA NA TRBJ1-2
TGTGCCAGCAGCGTAAGGACCAACACAGATACGCAGTATTTT CASSVRTNTDTQYF TRBV9 14 NA NA TRBJ2-3
TGTGCCAGCAGCGTAACGACAGAATACGAGCAGTACTTC CASSVTTEYEQYF TRBV9 13 NA NA TRBJ2-7
TGTGCCAGCAGCGCGGACACAAACACTGAAGCTTTCTTT CASSADTNTEAFF TRBV2 13 NA many TRBJ1-1
TGTGCCAGCATTTTCGGGGGGTCTAATGAAAAACTGTTTTTT CASIFGGSNEKLFF TRBV28 14 NA few TRBJ1-4
TGTGCCAGCAGCTTAGTCCTAGCGGGAAACACCGGGGAGCTGTTTTTT CASSLVLAGNTGELFF TRBV11-3 16 TRBD2 many TRBJ2-2
TGTGCCGGCAGTTACTCCAACAGGGGAGACACTGAAGCTTTCTTT CAGSYSNRGDTEAFF TRBV6-2/TRBV6-3 15 TRBD1 once TRBJ1-1
TGCGCCAGCAGCTTGACCATTGAGGGCCACGGAGCGTACGAGCAGTACTTC CASSLTIEGHGAYEQYF TRBV5-1 17 NA many TRBJ2-7
TGTGCCAGCAGCACCCGGACAGGGATGGGGACCCAGTACTTC CASSTRTGMGTQYF TRBV11-2 14 TRBD1 NA TRBJ2-5
TGTGCCAGCAGCATCGCAGGGGCGGGAGCTTCCGAGCAGTACTTC CASSIAGAGASEQYF TRBV11-2 15 NA many TRBJ2-7